The source of this T cell receptor beta chain is a study of blood T cell repertoires in COVID-19 (dated by TCRdb to 2018 to 2020). Background for the entire study: Collaborator samples came from the United States, Italy and Spain and covered acute and convalescent phases of COVID-19. The prospective study material was composed of cDNA or gDNA derived from T cells, B-cell-depleted T cells, or PBMCs. Subjects who had been exposed to COVID-19, were actively infected with it, or had recovered from it provided the deeply sampled blood TCRbeta repertoires that made up the dataset. The repertoires were released in a freely available public database intended as a resource for research on the immune response to SARS-CoV-2. Samples were obtained from the ongoing ImmuneRACE study (first 160 participants) and from 950 to 1,500 subjects provided by 6 global collaborators. Nearly every sample came with metadata listing a de-identified subject ID, COVID-19 status, age in years and sex. Where available, HLA class I and class II types were obtained from metadata supplied by the sample provider rather than from assay-based typing.

Concerning this clone itself: It has no known antigen specificity. Per-nucleotide qualities are absent, and no much larger clonotype sits a single base away. The identical CDR3 is also encoded by other nucleotide sequences in the sample.

TCRbeta CDR3 regions were amplified from genomic DNA by means of the immunoSEQ Assay, a bias-controlled multiplex PCR. The published analysis was carried out like this. Nucleated cell counts per sample were estimated from amplification of reference gene primers within the assay. To quantify the absolute abundance of each unique TCRbeta CDR3 rearrangement, sequence reads were collapsed and filtered. For each sample, productive Simpson clonality was calculated as the square root of Simpson's diversity index across productive rearrangements. TCRdb stores this immuneACCESS table with in-frame sequences only. Part of the clones is absent; in the studies checked, under half of the shortfall reflects unresolved V genes, and no reason is known for the rest. The V and J calls and clone size were taken over from that table, and D and trimming were inferred from the DNA. The sample profile shows about 160,000 clones; over 60% of them were found once. The ten largest clonotypes hold 8.1% of the sample.

The collaborating institutions used their own protocols to collect whole blood in K2EDTA tubes. For TCRbeta analysis, collaborator samples were shipped as frozen whole blood, as isolated PBMCs, or as DNA extracted from either sample type. Overall study results and their limits: The quantity of clinical and demographic metadata differed by source and by participant and was supplied without curation.

The cysteine opens and the phenylalanine closes a CDR3 of 12 amino acids. Solely the CDR3 DNA is kept, with 36 bases framed from the first base. V drops 5 bases and J drops 3 bases, leaving 8 bases in between. Sequencing was carried out using peripheral blood. This TCR came from a man in his sixties with acute or convalescent COVID-19. The V and J segments used are TRBV12-3 or TRBV12-4 and TRBJ2-7; 7 matching bases give a weak D call of TRBD1. The DNA sequence follows: TGTGCCAGCAGTCAGGGGGGCTACGAGCAGTACTTC. This encodes CASSQGGYEQYF.